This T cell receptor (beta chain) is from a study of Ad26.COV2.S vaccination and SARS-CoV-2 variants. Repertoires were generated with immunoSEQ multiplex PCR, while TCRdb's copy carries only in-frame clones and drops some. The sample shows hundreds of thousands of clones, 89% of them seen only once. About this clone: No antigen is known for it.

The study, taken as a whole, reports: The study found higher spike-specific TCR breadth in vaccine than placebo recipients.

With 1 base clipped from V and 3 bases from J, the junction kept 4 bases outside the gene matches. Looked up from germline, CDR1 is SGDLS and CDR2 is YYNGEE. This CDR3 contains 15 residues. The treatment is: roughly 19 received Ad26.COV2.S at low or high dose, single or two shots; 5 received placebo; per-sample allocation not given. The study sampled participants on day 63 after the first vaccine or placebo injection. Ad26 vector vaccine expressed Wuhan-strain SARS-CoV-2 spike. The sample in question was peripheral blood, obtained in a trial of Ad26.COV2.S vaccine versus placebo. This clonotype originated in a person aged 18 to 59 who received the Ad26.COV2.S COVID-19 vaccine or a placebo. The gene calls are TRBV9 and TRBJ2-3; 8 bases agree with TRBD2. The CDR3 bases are TGTGCCAGCAGCGTATTAGCGGGATTAACAGATACGCAGTATTTT. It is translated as CASSVLAGLTDTQYF.